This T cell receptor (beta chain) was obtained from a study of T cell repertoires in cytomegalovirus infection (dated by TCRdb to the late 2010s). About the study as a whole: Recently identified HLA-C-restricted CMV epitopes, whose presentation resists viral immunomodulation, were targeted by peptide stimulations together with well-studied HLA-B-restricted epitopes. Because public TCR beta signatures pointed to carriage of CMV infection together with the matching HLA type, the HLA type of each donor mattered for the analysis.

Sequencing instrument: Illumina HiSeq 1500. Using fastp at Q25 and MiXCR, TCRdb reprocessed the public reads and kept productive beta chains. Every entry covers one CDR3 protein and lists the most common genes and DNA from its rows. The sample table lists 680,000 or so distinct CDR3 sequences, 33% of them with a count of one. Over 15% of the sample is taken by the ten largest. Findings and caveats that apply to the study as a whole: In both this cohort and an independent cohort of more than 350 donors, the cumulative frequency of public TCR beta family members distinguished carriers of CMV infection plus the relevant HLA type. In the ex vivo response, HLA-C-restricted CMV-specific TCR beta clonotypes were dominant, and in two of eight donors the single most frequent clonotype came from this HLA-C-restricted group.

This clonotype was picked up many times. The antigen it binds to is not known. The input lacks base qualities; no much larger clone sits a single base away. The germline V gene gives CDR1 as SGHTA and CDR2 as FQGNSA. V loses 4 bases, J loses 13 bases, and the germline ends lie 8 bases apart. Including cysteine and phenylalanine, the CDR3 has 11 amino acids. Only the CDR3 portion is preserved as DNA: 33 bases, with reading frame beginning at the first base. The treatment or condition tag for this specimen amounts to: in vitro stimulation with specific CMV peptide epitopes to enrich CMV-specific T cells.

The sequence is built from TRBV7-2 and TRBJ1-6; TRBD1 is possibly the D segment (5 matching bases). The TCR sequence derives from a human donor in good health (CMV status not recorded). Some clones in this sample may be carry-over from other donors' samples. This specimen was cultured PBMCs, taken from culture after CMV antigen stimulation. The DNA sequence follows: TGTGCCAGCAGCTCCCAGGGTCCCCTCCACTTT. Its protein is CASSSQGPLHF.